Listed here are 18 T cell receptor beta chains from one sample, sequenced in a study of identifying expanded T cells in peripheral blood. The protocol was immunoSEQ multiplex PCR, while the TCRdb copy is restricted to in-frame clones and leaves out a portion. The table includes roughly 63,000 clones, around four fifths detected once. Source material: blood. The receptor set was obtained from a person aged 18 to 70 in good health.

The rearrangement joins TRBV7-9 to TRBJ1-1; a possible D gene is TRBD1 (5 bases). Germline CDR1 SEHNR, CDR2 FQNEAQ (reference sequence). There are 14 residues in the CDR3. V lost 5 bases to trimming and J lost 1 base, with 11 bases between them. DNA for the CDR3: TGTGCCAGCAGCCTAATTACAGGGAACACTGAAGCTTTCTTT. Translated: CASSLITGNTEAFF.

The rearrangement links TRBV28 to TRBJ1-2; possibly TRBD1 for D (5 bases). Looked up from germline, CDR1 is MDHEN and CDR2 is SYDVKM. The CDR3 runs 14 residues. With 3 bases removed from V and 4 bases from J, the gap between germline ends came to 12 bases. This CDR3 reads CASSLKRGGYGYTF. In nucleotides, the CDR3 is TGTGCCAGCAGTTTGAAAAGGGGTGGCTATGGCTACACCTTC.

V and J are TRBV19 and TRBJ1-6, with D unresolved. The V end lost 8 bases, the J end lost 0 bases, and 11 bases lay between the germline ends. The CDR3 is made up of 15 amino acids. Per germline, CDR1 LNHDA and CDR2 SQIVND (reference sequence). CDR3 DNA sequence: TGTGCCAGTCCTACTCAGAGCTCCTATAATTCACCCCTCCACTTT. Encoded protein: CASPTQSSYNSPLHF.

The J gene is TRBJ1-2, the V gene TRBV10-1; a weak D match, TRBD1 (6 bases). The CDR3 spans 13 residues. Trimming pared 4 bases from V and 5 bases from J, leaving 11 bases between. Germline V gene sequence: CDR1 WNHNN, CDR2 SYGVQD (reference sequence). The CDR3 protein is CASSGQDGYGYTF. CDR3 DNA sequence: TGCGCCAGCAGTGGACAGGATGGGTATGGCTACACCTTC.

In this sample, this clone turned up a few times. This chain links TRBV5-6 with TRBJ1-6; D remains unclear. Germline CDR1 reads SGHDT; CDR2 reads YYEEEE. There are 14 residues in the CDR3. V was cut by 1 base and J by 4 bases, with 6 bases left in between. CDR3 coding DNA: TGTGCCAGCAGCTTGATACAGTATAATTCACCCCTCCACTTT. The encoded protein is CASSLIQYNSPLHF.

V usage is TRBV25-1 and J usage is TRBJ2-1; D unclear. Trimming left V 5 bases short and J 2 bases short, with 13 bases between. The CDR3 has 15 residues. Germline V gene data show CDR1 as MGHDK and CDR2 as SYGVNS. CDR3 sequence: CASSQTAGTYNEQFF. CDR3 in DNA: TGTGCCAGCAGTCAAACAGCTGGGACCTACAATGAGCAGTTCTTC.

V usage is TRBV7-9 and J usage is TRBJ1-1, with D possibly matching TRBD1 (5 bases). The V gene lost 2 bases and the J gene lost 3 bases, with 7 bases spanning the gap. The CDR3 extends over 13 amino acids. Germline V gives CDR1 SEHNR, CDR2 FQNEAQ (reference sequence). CDR3 residues: CASSLSRDTEAFF. CDR3 nucleotides: TGTGCCAGCAGCTTATCCAGGGACACTGAAGCTTTCTTT.

The chain joins TRBV19 to TRBJ2-4, with TRBD1 identical over 12 bases. Germline assignment: CDR1 LNHDA and CDR2 SQIVND (reference sequence). The CDR3 extends over 18 amino acids. Losses at the gene ends were 6 bases for V and 0 bases for J; bases not matched to a gene: 9. The DNA of the CDR3 is TGTGCCAGTAGCCCCGGGACAGGGGGCGCGAGAGCCAAAAACATTCAGTACTTC. It is translated as CASSPGTGGARAKNIQYF.

This chain joins TRBV2 and TRBJ2-3, with D uncertain. Germline CDR1 is SNHLY and CDR2 is FYNNEI. The CDR3 covers 11 residues. Deletions cut 7 bases from V and 6 bases from J, with 8 bases between. The CDR3 loop is CASNRRDTQYF. CDR3 nucleotides: TGTGCCAGCAATCGACGGGATACGCAGTATTTT. The whole variable domain, remainder taken from reference TRBV2 and TRBJ2-3, is EPEVTQTPSHQVTQMGQEVILRCVPISNHLYFYWYRQILGQKVEFLVSFYNNEISEKSEIFDDQFSVERPDGSNFTLKIRSTKLEDSAMYFCASNRRDTQYFGPGTRLTVL.

The chain carries TRBV7-3 and TRBJ2-1; tentative D call: TRBD1 (6 bases). CDR1 is SGHTA, CDR2 FQGTGA, per germline. Trimming took off 4 bases at V and 10 bases at J, with 14 bases between the two ends. This CDR3 region has 13 residues. CDR3 nucleotide sequence: TGTGCCAGCAGCTCGCCCCCCGGGACAGAGCAGTTCTTC. Its protein product is CASSSPPGTEQFF.

This clone came up a few times. V gene TRBV5-4 combines with J gene TRBJ1-2, with D maybe TRBD1 (5 bases). The germline V and J ends were trimmed by 7 bases and 8 bases, with 30 bases remaining between them. This CDR3 has 17 amino acids. The germline V gene encodes CDR1 SGHNT and CDR2 YYREEE (reference sequence). CDR3 sequence: CASSIPDTQGAGFGYTF. In nucleotides, the CDR3 is TGTGCCAGCTCGATCCCAGATACCCAGGGCGCTGGCTTCGGCTACACCTTC.

V gene TRBV7-9 combines with J gene TRBJ1-5, with D perhaps matching TRBD1 (6 bases). CDR1 SEHNR and CDR2 FQNEAQ come from the germline V gene (reference sequence). CDR3 size: 15 residues. The germline V and J ends were trimmed by 4 bases and 4 bases, with 14 bases remaining between them. This CDR3 is CASSSGWGQNQPQHF. The CDR3 coding sequence is TGTGCCAGCAGCTCGGGGTGGGGACAAAATCAGCCCCAGCATTTT.

The chain is built from TRBV16 and TRBJ2-7; 7 bases are a match to TRBD2. Unmatched junction bases numbered 6, after V lost 1 base and J lost 6 bases. The CDR3 has 14 amino acids. CDR1 is KGHSY, CDR2 FQNENV, per germline. The CDR3 DNA sequence: TGTGCCAGCAGCCAATACGGGAGGTCGGTCGAGCAGTACTTC. Translated: CASSQYGRSVEQYF.

The CDR3 coding sequence is TGCGCCAGCAGCTTGTTGGCAACGAACACTGAAGCTTTCTTT. This sequence encodes CASSLLATNTEAFF. This sequence joins TRBV5-1 and TRBJ1-1; no clear D gene. The V gene's germline CDR1 is SGHRS and CDR2 YFSETQ. Trimming left V 1 base short and J 1 base short, with 8 bases between. The length of the CDR3 is 14 residues.

This clone was counted only a few times. The chain is built from TRBV12-5 and TRBJ1-6; 10 nucleotides match TRBD1. The CDR3 contains 14 residues. Trimming at V came to 6 bases and at J to 9 bases, leaving 5 bases not matched to a gene. Germline CDR1 LGHNT, CDR2 FRNRAP. CDR3 protein: CASGTGTGVSPLHF. The DNA of the CDR3 is TGTGCTAGTGGCACCGGGACAGGGGTTTCACCCCTCCACTTT.

The rearrangement links TRBV6-5 to TRBJ1-5; possibly TRBD1 for D (5 bases). The ends were cut back, 6 bases at V and 7 bases at J, with 19 bases in the middle. Germline V gene data show CDR1 as MNHEY and CDR2 as SVGAGI. The CDR3 is 15 residues long. CDR3 region: CASRPRGAWGQPQHF. In DNA form, the CDR3 reads TGTGCCAGCAGGCCCAGAGGGGCGTGGGGCCAGCCCCAGCATTTT.

In its sample, this clone was seen once. The J gene is TRBJ2-5, the V gene TRBV5-4, with 10 bases that match TRBD1. Germline V gives CDR1 SGHNT, CDR2 YYREEE (reference sequence). Germline trimming cut 5 bases from V and 4 bases from J; bases unmatched to any gene: 5. This CDR3 has 14 residues. CDR3 DNA sequence: TGTGCCAGCAGTTCGGACAGGGGGGCAGAGACCCAGTACTTC. Its translation: CASSSDRGAETQYF.

V and J are TRBV5-6 and TRBJ2-7; D gene uncertain. The V gene lost 5 bases and the J gene lost 3 bases, with 9 bases spanning the gap. This CDR3 has 12 residues. The germline gives CDR1 SGHDT, CDR2 YYEEEE. The CDR3 DNA reads TGTGCCAGCAGTATTGGCCGCTACGAGCAGTACTTC. Translated: CASSIGRYEQYF.